This T cell receptor (beta chain) was identified during a study of T cell responses to AZD1222 COVID-19 vaccine. TCRdb's table, derived via immunoSEQ multiplex PCR, lists solely in-frame clones and lacks some. The data hold roughly 100,000 clones, with over 90% observed a single time. Germline V gene lookup returns CDR1 MNHEY and CDR2 SVGAGI. This CDR3 spans 12 amino acids. Trimming shortened V by 5 bases and J by 2 bases, and 6 bases separated the two germline ends. The chain joins TRBV6-5 to TRBJ2-5; no definite D call. The sequencing here drew on peripheral blood, taken on day 0 of AZD1222 vaccination. The source is an adult in good health. CDR3 residues: CASSRTQETQYF. The CDR3 bases are TGTGCCAGCAGTCGAACTCAAGAGACCCAGTACTTC.